The T cell receptor (beta chain) under discussion was sequenced for a study of blood T cell repertoires in COVID-19. Study information: Sites across the United States, Italy and Spain contributed samples from acute and convalescent COVID-19. T cells, B-cell-depleted T cells, or PBMCs provided the cDNA or gDNA that served as material.

The V and J ends lost 2 bases and 6 bases respectively, with 8 bases between them. Germline assignment: CDR1 WNHNN and CDR2 SYGVQD (reference sequence). The CDR3 has 13 residues. Study processing details: For nucleated cells, counts were estimated from reference gene primer amplification. The repertoire was sequenced with immunoSEQ multiplex PCR; TCRdb's copy has only in-frame clones and lacks some. That table furnishes V, J and clone size, whereas the DNA furnished D and trimming. The sample holds some 250,000 clones; approximately 80% are singletons and the top ten take 3.4%. This sequence was found in a young woman with acute or convalescent COVID-19. The chain employs TRBV10-1 and TRBJ2-1; D gene ambiguous. Material for sequencing was peripheral blood. The CDR3 nucleotides read TGCGCCAGCAGTGAGCGCCCGGGCAATGAGCAGTTCTTC. Its translation: CASSERPGNEQFF.